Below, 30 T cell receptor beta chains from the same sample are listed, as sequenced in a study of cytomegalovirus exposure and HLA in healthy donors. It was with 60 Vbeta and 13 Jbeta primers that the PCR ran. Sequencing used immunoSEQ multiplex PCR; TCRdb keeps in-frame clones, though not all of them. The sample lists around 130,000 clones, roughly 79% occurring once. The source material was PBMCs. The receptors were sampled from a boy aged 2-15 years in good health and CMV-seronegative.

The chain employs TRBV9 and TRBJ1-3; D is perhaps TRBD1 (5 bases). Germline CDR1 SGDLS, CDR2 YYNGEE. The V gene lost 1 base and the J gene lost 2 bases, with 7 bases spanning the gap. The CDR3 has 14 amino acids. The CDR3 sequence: CASSVQGTGNTIYF. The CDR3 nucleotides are TGTGCCAGCAGCGTACAGGGTACTGGAAACACCATATATTTT. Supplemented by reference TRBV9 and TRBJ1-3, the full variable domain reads DSGVTQTPKHLITATGQRVTLRCSPRSGDLSVYWYQQSLDQGLQFLIQYYNGEERAKGNILERFSAQQFPDLHSELNLSSLELGDSALYFCASSVQGTGNTIYFGEGSWLTVV.

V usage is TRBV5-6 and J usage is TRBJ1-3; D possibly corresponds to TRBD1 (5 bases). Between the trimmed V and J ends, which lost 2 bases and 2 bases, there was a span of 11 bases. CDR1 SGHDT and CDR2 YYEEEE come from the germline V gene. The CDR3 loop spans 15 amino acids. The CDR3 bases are TGTGCCAGCAGCTTTCAGGGAAGCACTGGAAACACCATATATTTT. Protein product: CASSFQGSTGNTIYF.

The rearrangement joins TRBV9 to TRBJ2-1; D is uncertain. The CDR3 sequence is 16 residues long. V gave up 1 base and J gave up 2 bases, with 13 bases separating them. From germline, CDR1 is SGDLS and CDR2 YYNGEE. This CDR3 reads CASSVSPPGAYNEQFF. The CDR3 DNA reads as TGTGCCAGCAGCGTATCGCCCCCCGGAGCCTACAATGAGCAGTTCTTC.

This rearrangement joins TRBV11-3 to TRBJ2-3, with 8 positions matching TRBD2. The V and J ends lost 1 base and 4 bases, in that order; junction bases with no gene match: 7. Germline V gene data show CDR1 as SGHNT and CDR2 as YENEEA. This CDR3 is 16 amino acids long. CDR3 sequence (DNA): TGTGCCAGCAGCTTAGGAATCGGACTAGCTTCAGATACGCAGTATTTT. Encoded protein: CASSLGIGLASDTQYF.

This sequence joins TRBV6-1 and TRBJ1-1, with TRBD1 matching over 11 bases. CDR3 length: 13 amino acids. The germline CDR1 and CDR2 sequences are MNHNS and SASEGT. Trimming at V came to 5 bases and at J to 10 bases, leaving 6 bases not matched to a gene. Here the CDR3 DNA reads TGTGCCAGCAGTCCACCGGACAGGGGGCTAGCTTTCTTT. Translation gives CASSPPDRGLAFF.

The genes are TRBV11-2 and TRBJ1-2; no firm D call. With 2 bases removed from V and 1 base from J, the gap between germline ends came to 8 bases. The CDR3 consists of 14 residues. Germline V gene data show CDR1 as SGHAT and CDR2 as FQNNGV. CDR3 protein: CASSLWEDNYGYTF. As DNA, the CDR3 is TGTGCCAGCAGCTTATGGGAGGATAACTATGGCTACACCTTC.

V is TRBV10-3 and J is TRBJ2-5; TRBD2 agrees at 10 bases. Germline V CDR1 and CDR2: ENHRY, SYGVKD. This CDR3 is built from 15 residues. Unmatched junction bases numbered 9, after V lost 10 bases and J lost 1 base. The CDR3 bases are TGTGCCACCGTTGTAGGGACTAGCGCCCAAGAGACCCAGTACTTC. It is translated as CATVVGTSAQETQYF.

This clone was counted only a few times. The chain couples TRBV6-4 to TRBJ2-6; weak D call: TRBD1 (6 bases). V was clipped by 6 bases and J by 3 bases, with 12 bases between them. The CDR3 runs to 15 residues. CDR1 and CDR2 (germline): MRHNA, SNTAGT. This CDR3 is CASSPGHVGANVLTF. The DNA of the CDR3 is TGTGCCAGCAGCCCGGGACACGTTGGGGCCAACGTCCTGACTTTC.

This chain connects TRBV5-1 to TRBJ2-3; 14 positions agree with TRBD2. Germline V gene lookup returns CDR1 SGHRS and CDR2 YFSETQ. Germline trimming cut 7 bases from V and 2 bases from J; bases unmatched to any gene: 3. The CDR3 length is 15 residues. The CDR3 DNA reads TGCGCCAGCCAGGGACTAGCGGGGGACACAGATACGCAGTATTTT. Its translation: CASQGLAGDTDTQYF.

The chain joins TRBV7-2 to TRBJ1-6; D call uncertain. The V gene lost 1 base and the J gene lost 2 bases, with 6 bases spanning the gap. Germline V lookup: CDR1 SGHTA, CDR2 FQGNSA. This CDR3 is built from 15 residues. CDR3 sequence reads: CASSLGGTYNSPLHF. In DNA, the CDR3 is TGTGCCAGCAGCTTAGGAGGAACCTATAATTCACCCCTCCACTTT.

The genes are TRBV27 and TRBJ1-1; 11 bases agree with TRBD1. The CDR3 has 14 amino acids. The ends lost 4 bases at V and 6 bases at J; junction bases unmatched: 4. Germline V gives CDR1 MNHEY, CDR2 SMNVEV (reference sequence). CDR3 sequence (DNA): TGTGCCAGCAGTTGGGGGACAGGGGGATCTGAAGCTTTCTTT. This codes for CASSWGTGGSEAFF.

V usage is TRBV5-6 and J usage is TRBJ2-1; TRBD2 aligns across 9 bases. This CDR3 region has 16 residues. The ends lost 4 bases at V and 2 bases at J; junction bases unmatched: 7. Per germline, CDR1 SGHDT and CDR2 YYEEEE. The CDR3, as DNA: TGTGCCAGCAGCCCCCAGCGGGGGGAACCCTACAATGAGCAGTTCTTC. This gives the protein CASSPQRGEPYNEQFF.

CDR3 sequence (DNA): TGTGCCAGCAGCGTAGATGCCCGGAGTTATGGCTACACCTTC. This encodes CASSVDARSYGYTF. The chain uses TRBV9 and TRBJ1-2; no clear D gene. V lost 0 bases, J lost 5 bases, and 11 bases lay in between. Germline CDR1 SGDLS, CDR2 YYNGEE. CDR3 length: 14 residues.

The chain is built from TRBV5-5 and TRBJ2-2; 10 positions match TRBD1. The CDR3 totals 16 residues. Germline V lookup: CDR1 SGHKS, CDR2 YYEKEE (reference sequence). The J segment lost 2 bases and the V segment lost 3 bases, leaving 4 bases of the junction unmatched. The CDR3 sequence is CASSWTGGPNTGELFF. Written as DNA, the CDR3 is TGTGCCAGCAGCTGGACAGGGGGTCCCAACACCGGGGAGCTGTTTTTT.

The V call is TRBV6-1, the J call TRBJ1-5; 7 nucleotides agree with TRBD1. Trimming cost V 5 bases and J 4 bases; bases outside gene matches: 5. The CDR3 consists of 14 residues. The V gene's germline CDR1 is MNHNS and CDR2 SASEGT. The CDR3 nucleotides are TGTGCCAGCAGTCGGGACAGCTTAAATCAGCCCCAGCATTTT. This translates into CASSRDSLNQPQHF.

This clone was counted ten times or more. As DNA, the CDR3 is TGTGCCAGCAGCCCGATGGGGCAGGGCTCTGGGGCCAACGTCCTGACTTTC. Encoded protein: CASSPMGQGSGANVLTF. V and J are TRBV2 and TRBJ2-6; D might be TRBD1 (5 bases). Trimming stripped 6 bases from V and 0 bases from J, with 15 bases between. The CDR3 is 17 amino acids. Germline V lookup: CDR1 SNHLY, CDR2 FYNNEI.

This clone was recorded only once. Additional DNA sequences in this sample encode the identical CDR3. The CDR3 DNA sequence: TGTGCCAGCTCACCAGACAGGGACGGCTACACCTTC. Translation: CASSPDRDGYTF. The V and J genes are TRBV18 and TRBJ1-2; TRBD1 agrees at 7 bases. J was trimmed by 8 bases and V by 2 bases; bases with no gene match: 2. CDR1 is KGHSH and CDR2 is LQKENI in the germline V gene. This CDR3 spans 12 amino acids.

CDR3 DNA sequence: TGTGCCAGCAGCGCGACTACCAGCGGGGCGGATACGCAGTATTTT. It yields the protein CASSATTSGADTQYF. The chain recombines TRBV11-2 with TRBJ2-3, with TRBD2 identical over 7 bases. Germline V lookup: CDR1 SGHAT, CDR2 FQNNGV. J gave up 6 bases and V 5 bases, and 11 bases lay outside the gene matches. This CDR3 has 15 amino acids.

The CDR3: CASSQQVGRPNTEAFF. CDR3 nucleotides: TGCGCCAGCAGCCAACAAGTGGGGAGACCGAACACTGAAGCTTTCTTT. The V gene is TRBV4-3, the J gene TRBJ1-1; D gene ambiguous. The CDR3 covers 16 residues. Germline CDR1 reads LGHNA; CDR2 reads YSLEER. V was clipped by 2 bases and J by 1 base, with 14 bases between them.

The CDR3 nucleotides read TGTGCCAGCAGCGTAGGGCAGATTAGCACAGATACGCAGTATTTT. This gives the protein CASSVGQISTDTQYF. The V call is TRBV9, the J call TRBJ2-3; D is unresolved. Trimming left V 0 bases short and J 0 bases short, with 8 bases between. Germline V gives CDR1 SGDLS, CDR2 YYNGEE. The CDR3 has 15 amino acids. Full variable domain (rest looked up from reference TRBV9 and TRBJ2-3): DSGVTQTPKHLITATGQRVTLRCSPRSGDLSVYWYQQSLDQGLQFLIQYYNGEERAKGNILERFSAQQFPDLHSELNLSSLELGDSALYFCASSVGQISTDTQYFGPGTRLTVL.

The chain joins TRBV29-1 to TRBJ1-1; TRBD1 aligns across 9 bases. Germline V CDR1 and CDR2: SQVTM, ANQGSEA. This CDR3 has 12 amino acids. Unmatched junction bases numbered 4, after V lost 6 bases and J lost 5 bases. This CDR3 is CSVRQGETEAFF. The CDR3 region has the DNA TGCAGCGTACGACAGGGGGAAACTGAAGCTTTCTTT.

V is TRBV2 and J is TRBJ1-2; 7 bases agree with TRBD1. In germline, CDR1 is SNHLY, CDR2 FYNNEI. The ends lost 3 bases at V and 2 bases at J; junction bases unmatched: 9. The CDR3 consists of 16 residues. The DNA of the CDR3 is TGTGCCAGCAGTGAGTTGACAGGGTTTGGCAACTATGGCTACACCTTC. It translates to CASSELTGFGNYGYTF. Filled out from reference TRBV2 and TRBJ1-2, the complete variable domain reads EPEVTQTPSHQVTQMGQEVILRCVPISNHLYFYWYRQILGQKVEFLVSFYNNEISEKSEIFDDQFSVERPDGSNFTLKIRSTKLEDSAMYFCASSELTGFGNYGYTFGSGTRLTVV.

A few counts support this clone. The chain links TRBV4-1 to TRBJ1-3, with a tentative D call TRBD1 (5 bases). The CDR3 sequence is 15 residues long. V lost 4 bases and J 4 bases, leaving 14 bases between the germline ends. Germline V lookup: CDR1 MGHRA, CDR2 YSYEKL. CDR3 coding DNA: TGCGCCAGCAGCCCAGTGGGGGGGATCGGAAACACCATATATTTT. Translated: CASSPVGGIGNTIYF.

DNA for the CDR3: TGTGCCAGCAGTGGGAGGACCTCTGGGGCCAACGTCCTGACTTTC. It encodes CASSGRTSGANVLTF. The chain is built from TRBV2 and TRBJ2-6, with a tentative D call TRBD2 (5 bases). Trimming pared 4 bases from V and 0 bases from J, leaving 7 bases between. Germline loops: CDR1 SNHLY, CDR2 FYNNEI. CDR3 length: 15 residues.

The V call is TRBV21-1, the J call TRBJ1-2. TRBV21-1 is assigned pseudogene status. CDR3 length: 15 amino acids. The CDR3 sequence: CASSKEKTPEDGYTF. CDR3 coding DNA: TGTGCCAGCAGCAAAGAGAAGACTCCCGAGGATGGCTACACCTTC.

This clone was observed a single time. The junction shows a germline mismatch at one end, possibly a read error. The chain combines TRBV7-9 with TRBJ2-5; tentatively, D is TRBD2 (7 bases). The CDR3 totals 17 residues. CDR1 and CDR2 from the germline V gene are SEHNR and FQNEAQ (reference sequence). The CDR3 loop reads CSSSLNVGGAKQETQYF. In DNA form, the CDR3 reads TGTTCCAGCAGCTTAAACGTGGGGGGGGCGAAACAAGAGACCCAGTACTTC. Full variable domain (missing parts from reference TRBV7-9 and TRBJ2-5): DTGVSQNPRHKITKRGQNVTFRCDPISEHNRLYWYRQTLGQGPEFLTYFQNEAQLEKSRLLSDRFSAERPKGSFSTLEIQRTEQGDSAMYLCSSSLNVGGAKQETQYFGPGTRLLVL.

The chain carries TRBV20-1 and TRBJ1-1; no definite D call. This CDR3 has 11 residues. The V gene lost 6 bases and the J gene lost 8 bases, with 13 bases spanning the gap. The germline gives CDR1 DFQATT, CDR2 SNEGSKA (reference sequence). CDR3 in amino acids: CSAPREAEAFF. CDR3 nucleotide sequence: TGCAGTGCCCCCCGGGAAGCAGAAGCTTTCTTT.

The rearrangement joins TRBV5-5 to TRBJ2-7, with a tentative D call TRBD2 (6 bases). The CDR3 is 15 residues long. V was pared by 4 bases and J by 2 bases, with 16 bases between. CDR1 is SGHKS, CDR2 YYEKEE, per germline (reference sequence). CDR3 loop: CASSVGTPGAYEQYV. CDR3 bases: TGTGCCAGCAGCGTCGGGACTCCGGGCGCCTACGAGCAGTACGTC.

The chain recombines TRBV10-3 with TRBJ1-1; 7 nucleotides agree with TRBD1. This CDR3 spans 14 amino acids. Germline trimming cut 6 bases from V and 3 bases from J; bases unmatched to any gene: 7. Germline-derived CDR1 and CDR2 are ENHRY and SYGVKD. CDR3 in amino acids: CAISRQGGDTEAFF. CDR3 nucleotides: TGTGCCATCAGCAGACAGGGCGGGGACACTGAAGCTTTCTTT.

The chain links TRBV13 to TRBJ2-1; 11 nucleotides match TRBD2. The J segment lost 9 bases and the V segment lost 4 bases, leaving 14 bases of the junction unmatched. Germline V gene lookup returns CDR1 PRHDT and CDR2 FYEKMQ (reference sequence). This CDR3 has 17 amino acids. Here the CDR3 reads CASSSYGISGRAFEQFF. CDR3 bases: TGTGCCAGCAGCTCATACGGGATTAGCGGGAGGGCCTTTGAGCAGTTCTTC.